This record covers a single TCR beta chain. Its cognate antigen has yet to be identified. No base quality values were provided; no much bigger clone lies one nucleotide off. The sample belongs to a study of blood T cells in healthy people across ages (dated by TCRdb to the mid-2010s). For context, the study as a whole: In model experiments, template switching captured about one uniquely barcoded TCR beta cDNA molecule for every two T cells. To avoid experimental bias, donors of different ages were randomly spread across the sequencing lanes. The donors were split into four age groups: young (average 16 years), middle-aged (about 40), aged (approximately 60) and long-lived (under 85). The study analyzed two additional independent replicas of 1 million unique cDNA reads from the same blood draw for two donors, one aged 18 to 29 and one aged 80 or older. To track age-related changes in TCR beta repertoire diversity, the study relied on deep sequencing normalized with unique cDNA molecular identifiers.

V and J lose 5 bases and 1 base, and a span of 9 bases separates them. The CDR3 runs 15 residues from the cysteine to the phenylalanine. Of all the DNA, just the CDR3 is kept, 45 bases in frame from base 1. CDR1 SGHTA and CDR2 FQGNSA were looked up in the germline V gene. Summary of the overall study and its limitations: There was a strong correlation between observed TCR beta diversity and the percentage of naive T cells measured by flow cytometry. Because the CMV infection status of the donors was unknown, age-related changes in expanded clonotypes may potentially have been confounded. Estimates of total diversity from one million sequenced T cells were regarded as lower bounds and underestimates. Because profiling used bulk unsorted PBMCs, naive and antigen-experienced compartments could not be compared conclusively. Compared with the aged group, the long-lived group had more naive CD4+ T cells, fewer expanded clones and increased TCR diversity, suggesting age selection. As age increased, observed TCR beta diversity per million T cells dropped in a roughly linear way, and a significant reduction was already evident by age about 40.

Library preparation employed 5' RACE. Sequencing used an Illumina HiSeq 2500. A second PCR of roughly 6 to 11 cycles was performed with a sample-barcoded 5' primer and a J-beta primer mix. A template-switch 5' adaptor carrying 12 random nucleotides introduced a unique molecular identifier onto each TCR beta cDNA molecule. Each sample yielded at least 2.5 million CDR3-containing paired-end reads. First-strand cDNA synthesis was performed from all RNA using the Mint cDNA synthesis kit, with priming by a TRBC-specific oligonucleotide. Following uracil-DNA glycosylase treatment, a first 18-cycle PCR with universal primers M1SS and BC2_uni_R was performed on all cDNA. In the paper's pipeline: For normalization, 1 million high-quality reads, each with a distinct molecular identifier, were randomly selected from each sample. Instead of being binned into consensus sequences, reads with shared molecular identifiers were discarded. MiTCR, run with a Q25 quality threshold and the strictest error-elimination algorithm, handled CDR3 identification, clonotype clustering and error correction. A nonparametric unseen species model using Euler transformation provided a lower-bound estimate of total TCR beta diversity. Starting from the raw public reads, TCRdb applied fastp trimming at Q25, assembled clones with MiXCR and retained in-frame beta chains. When rows share a CDR3 protein, they turn into one entry using the most common DNA and genes. TCRdb assigned the V and J calls; the authors' analysis was not used. Recorded for this sample are 1.5 million to 2 million distinct CDR3 sequences; roughly 50% of them occurred a single time. More than 2% of the sample belongs to the ten largest clones.

The donors were a few dozen Caucasian individuals from Russia, aged 6 to 90 years, who were systemically healthy. Each donor gave about 9.2 milliliters of peripheral blood, drawn into EDTA-treated Vacutainer tubes. Ficoll-Paque density-gradient centrifugation was used to isolate PBMCs, with at least 7 million per sample. Trizol reagent was used to extract total RNA from the PBMCs, yielding at least 5.5 micrograms per sample. Naive CD45RAhigh/CD27high T cell percentages were measured by flow cytometry on a PBMC aliquot from every donor. This chain is built from TRBV7-2 and TRBJ2-6, with the identity of the D gene unclear. This sequence was found in a woman in her 40s in good health. Sequencing used blood. The DNA sequence is TGTGCCAGCAGCCCGAATGCTTCTGGGGCCAACGTCCTGACTTTC. This translates into CASSPNASGANVLTF.